Sequencing of this T cell receptor (beta chain) was carried out in a study of blood T cell repertoires in COVID-19. Repertoires were generated with immunoSEQ multiplex PCR, while TCRdb's copy carries only in-frame clones and drops some. The sample lists 350,000 to 400,000 clones, roughly 90% seen once, with just over 0.85% in the top ten. This CDR3 has 16 residues. The V segment lost 3 bases and the J segment 0 bases; nucleotides outside the gene matches: 7. The germline V gene has CDR1 LNHDA and CDR2 SQIVND (reference sequence). The sequenced sample consisted of PBMCs or T cells enriched from blood (not recorded which). The rearrangement uses TRBV19 and TRBJ1-2; 7 bases are shared with TRBD1. The clonotype originates from a woman between 40 and 50 years old who had been exposed to COVID-19. The CDR3 region is CASSIKGQSPNYGYTF. In DNA, the CDR3 is TGTGCCAGTAGTATTAAGGGACAGAGCCCTAACTATGGCTACACCTTC.